This record looks at one T cell receptor (beta chain) sequence and its context. The antigen remains unidentified. These data are taken from a study of T-cell memory formation after mild COVID-19. The CDR3 spans 15 residues. The V gene's germline CDR1 is LGHNA and CDR2 YSLEER. V dropped 4 bases and J dropped 5; count of bases not matched to a gene: 3. Sample barcodes and UMIs were carried by the TCR alpha and TCR beta cDNA libraries that 5'RACE generated with constant-segment primers. From the 5' RACE reads, TCRdb called clonotypes with MiXCR, one entry per CDR3 protein. The sample holds under 450,000 distinct CDR3 sequences, under 15% seen once. General study findings and limits: Largely, contracting CD4+ clones fell within CM and EM, and contracting CD8+ clones within EMRA. Clones shrinking between day 15 and 85 showed a balanced CD4/CD8 split, and those that grew later tilted toward CD4+. A subset of responding clones appeared in pre-infection memory, suggesting cross-reactive memory joined.

The source is a man aged 18 to 35 who had mild COVID-19 (a few samples of this study predate the infection). Cell type and time point are not known. The chain has TRBV4-3 and TRBJ2-3, with TRBD2 matching over 13 bases. The specimen sequenced was PBMCs or a T cell subset sorted from them (not recorded which). In DNA, the CDR3 is TGCGCCAGCAGCCCCTGGACTAGCGGGGGAGATACGCAGTATTTT. Its protein product is CASSPWTSGGDTQYF.